Listed here are 17 T cell receptor beta chains from one sample, sequenced in a study of cytomegalovirus exposure and HLA in healthy donors. The PCR was carried out with 60 Vbeta primers and 13 Jbeta primers. The repertoire was sequenced with immunoSEQ multiplex PCR; TCRdb's copy has only in-frame clones and lacks some. The data contain about 120,000 clones, roughly 65% of them singletons. The sequencing input was PBMCs. All receptors derive from a man aged 35-49 years in good health and CMV-seropositive.

The rearrangement links TRBV30 to TRBJ2-3, with TRBD2 matching 8 bases. The CDR3 has 16 residues. Per the germline V gene, CDR1 is GTSNPN and CDR2 is SVGIG (reference sequence). J lost 0 bases, V lost 2 bases, and 7 bases had no gene match. The DNA of the CDR3 is TGTGCCTGGAGTCACGGCACGGGGGGGAGCACAGATACGCAGTATTTT. Its protein is CAWSHGTGGSTDTQYF.

The genes are TRBV5-1 and TRBJ1-6, with 8 bases identical to TRBD1. The V gene's germline CDR1 is SGHRS and CDR2 YFSETQ. The CDR3 contains 18 residues. With V trimmed by 1 base and J by 5 bases, 11 bases remained unmatched. In DNA form, the CDR3 reads TGCGCCAGCAGCTTGAAGATGCAGGGGGCTATAGATAATTCACCCCTCCACTTT. This translates into CASSLKMQGAIDNSPLHF.

The chain carries TRBV9 and TRBJ1-1; 8 bases are shared with TRBD1. With V trimmed by 3 bases and J by 1 base, 5 bases remained unmatched. The length of the CDR3 is 15 residues. Germline assignment: CDR1 SGDLS and CDR2 YYNGEE. CDR3 amino acids: CASSAWGTGNTEAFF. In DNA, the CDR3 is TGTGCCAGCAGCGCGTGGGGGACAGGGAACACTGAAGCTTTCTTT.

The sample holds a few counts of this clone. The rearrangement joins TRBV7-2 to TRBJ1-5, with D possibly matching TRBD1 (5 bases). V dropped 2 bases and J dropped 2 bases, with 13 bases sitting between them. The length of the CDR3 is 16 residues. Germline values: CDR1 SGHTA, CDR2 FQGNSA. CDR3: CASSLILLGGNQPQHF. CDR3 nucleotide sequence: TGTGCCAGCAGCTTAATCCTTCTAGGGGGCAATCAGCCCCAGCATTTT.

The chain recombines TRBV5-1 with TRBJ2-5; TRBD1 matches 7 bases. J gave up 2 bases and V 2 bases, and 6 bases lay outside the gene matches. CDR1 and CDR2 (germline): SGHRS, YFSETQ. The CDR3 runs 15 residues. The CDR3 DNA sequence: TGCGCCAGCAGCTTAGCGACAGGGCCACAAGAGACCCAGTACTTC. Its protein product is CASSLATGPQETQYF.

V gene TRBV18 combines with J gene TRBJ2-3, with 7 bases identical to TRBD1. Germline V gene sequence: CDR1 KGHSH, CDR2 LQKENI. This CDR3 spans 16 amino acids. The V and J ends lost 8 bases and 2 bases, in that order; junction bases with no gene match: 13. The CDR3 DNA is TGTGCCAGCCCCCCTGGGCAGGGGGTGAACACAGATACGCAGTATTTT. It encodes CASPPGQGVNTDTQYF.

This clone was observed a handful of times. V usage is TRBV2 and J usage is TRBJ1-1; no reliable D call. Germline CDR1 SNHLY, CDR2 FYNNEI. The CDR3 length is 15 residues. V was cut by 2 bases and J by 0 bases, with 10 bases left in between. CDR3 sequence reads: CASSELNSLNTEAFF. DNA of the CDR3: TGTGCCAGCAGTGAACTAAACAGCCTGAACACTGAAGCTTTCTTT.

The chain employs TRBV19 and TRBJ1-1; D remains ambiguous. The CDR3 covers 12 residues. CDR1 and CDR2 (germline): LNHDA, SQIVND (reference sequence). V gave up 10 bases and J gave up 1 base, with 10 bases separating them. Here the CDR3 reads CAISGGNTEAFF. CDR3 nucleotides: TGTGCCATCTCAGGTGGGAACACTGAAGCTTTCTTT. The complete variable domain, with remaining parts taken from reference TRBV19 and TRBJ1-1, reads DGGITQSPKYLFRKEGQNVTLSCEQNLNHDAMYWYRQDPGQGLRLIYYSQIVNDFQKGDIAEGYSVSREKKESFPLTVTSAQKNPTAFYLCAISGGNTEAFFGQGTRLTVV.

This clone was seen only a few times. The rearrangement links TRBV27 to TRBJ2-1, with 16 bases aligning to TRBD2. Trimming took 5 bases from V and 7 from J; bases not matched to a gene: 14. This CDR3 has 19 residues. From germline, CDR1 is MNHEY and CDR2 SMNVEV (reference sequence). The CDR3 DNA reads TGTGCCAGCAGTCCTACGGGACTAGCGGGAGGGTCGGGTAGTAATGAGCAGTTCTTC. Translation: CASSPTGLAGGSGSNEQFF.

This chain connects TRBV29-1 to TRBJ1-5, with a tentative D call TRBD1 (5 bases). The CDR3 runs to 13 residues. The V end was cut by 4 bases, the J end by 4 bases, with 11 bases between. Germline V gives CDR1 SQVTM, CDR2 ANQGSEA. The CDR3 DNA reads as TGCAGCGTTGGCGACAGAAATAATCAGCCCCAGCATTTT. It is translated as CSVGDRNNQPQHF.

The rearrangement uses TRBV27 and TRBJ2-3; 8 nucleotides agree with TRBD2. In germline, CDR1 is MNHEY, CDR2 SMNVEV (reference sequence). J lost 1 base, V lost 6 bases, and 15 bases had no gene match. The CDR3 is 18 amino acids. CDR3 loop: CASRREPGTSTGTDTQYF. The DNA for the CDR3 is TGTGCCAGCAGACGCGAACCTGGGACTAGTACTGGCACAGATACGCAGTATTTT.

The chain links TRBV9 to TRBJ2-2, with 9 bases matching TRBD1. Germline values: CDR1 SGDLS, CDR2 YYNGEE. The CDR3 sequence is 15 residues long. Trimming cost V 4 bases and J 4 bases; bases outside gene matches: 5. CDR3 protein: CASSFRDRVTGELFF. Written as DNA, the CDR3 is TGTGCCAGCAGCTTCCGGGACAGGGTCACCGGGGAGCTGTTTTTT. Using reference TRBV9 and TRBJ2-2 for the parts outside the CDR3, the full variable domain is DSGVTQTPKHLITATGQRVTLRCSPRSGDLSVYWYQQSLDQGLQFLIQYYNGEERAKGNILERFSAQQFPDLHSELNLSSLELGDSALYFCASSFRDRVTGELFFGEGSRLTVL.

The rearrangement uses TRBV6-5 and TRBJ1-4; the D gene is possibly TRBD1 (5 bases). The CDR3 is 16 residues long. Germline assignment: CDR1 MNHEY and CDR2 SVGAGI. V lost 0 bases to trimming and J lost 4 bases, with 12 bases between them. The CDR3 loop reads CASSYSPGGNNEKLFF. DNA of the CDR3: TGTGCCAGCAGTTACTCCCCGGGGGGGAATAATGAAAAACTGTTTTTT.

This clone was detected only a few times. The chain is built from TRBV14 and TRBJ1-2; D is perhaps TRBD1 (5 bases). The V gene's germline CDR1 is SGHDN and CDR2 FVKESK. The CDR3 loop spans 14 amino acids. V was pared by 1 base and J by 6 bases, with 12 bases between. The CDR3 protein is CASSQVPGDHGYTF. The CDR3 DNA reads as TGTGCCAGCAGCCAAGTCCCGGGGGATCATGGCTACACCTTC. Variable domain in full (rest from reference TRBV14 and TRBJ1-2): EAGVTQFPSHSVIEKGQTVTLRCDPISGHDNLYWYRRVMGKEIKFLLHFVKESKQDESGMPNNRFLAERTGGTYSTLKVQPAELEDSGVYFCASSQVPGDHGYTFGSGTRLTVV.

The chain uses TRBV10-3 and TRBJ1-2; 8 bases are a match to TRBD1. The CDR3 contains 15 residues. After removal of 0 bases from V and 3 bases from J, the junction contained 3 bases not matched to a gene. Germline loops: CDR1 ENHRY, CDR2 SYGVKD. Here the CDR3 DNA reads TGTGCCATCAGTGAGTCGGCGGACAGGGACTATGGCTACACCTTC. The encoded protein is CAISESADRDYGYTF.

V gene TRBV5-1 combines with J gene TRBJ1-5; D is undetermined. The CDR3 runs to 15 residues. V shed 0 bases and J shed 0 bases, with 7 bases lying between them. The germline V gene encodes CDR1 SGHRS and CDR2 YFSETQ. Written as DNA, the CDR3 is TGCGCCAGCAGCTTGGGAGATTATAGCAATCAGCCCCAGCATTTT. Its protein product is CASSLGDYSNQPQHF.

In this sample, this clone turned up a few times. CDR3 in amino acids: CASSLGDRSEKLFF. The CDR3 nucleotides read TGCGCCAGCAGCTTGGGAGACAGGAGTGAAAAACTGTTTTTT. This chain uses TRBV5-1 with TRBJ1-4; weak D call: TRBD1 (6 bases). V dropped 0 bases and J dropped 7 bases, with 10 bases sitting between them. The germline CDR1 and CDR2 sequences are SGHRS and YFSETQ. The CDR3 extends over 14 amino acids.